A selection of T cell receptor beta chains follows, all from one sample in a study of memory CD4+ T cells and cytomegalovirus serostatus. Assay used: immunoSEQ multiplex PCR; TCRdb lists only in-frame clones, some missing. The table records roughly 84,000 clones, approximately 80% of them present only once. Sequencing input: memory CD4+ T cells from blood. The source is an adult in good health and CMV-seronegative. CDR3s include the opening cysteine and the closing phenylalanine or tryptophan. Each record gives: CDR3 protein, CDR3 DNA, D gene, V gene, clone size, J gene. A D gene is named only where the DNA matches it firmly. Only some rows state a clone size, as once, few, many or a class for expanded clones.

CASSDQGFTEAFF,TGTGCCAGCAGTGACCAGGGTTTCACTGAAGCTTTCTTT,-,TRBV2,-,TRBJ1-1
CASSLAVDTEAFF,TGTGCCAGCAGCTTGGCGGTTGACACTGAAGCTTTCTTT,-,TRBV5-4,-,TRBJ1-1
CASSQGGDTEAFF,TGCGCCAGCAGCCAGGGGGGTGACACTGAAGCTTTCTTT,TRBD1,TRBV5-1,-,TRBJ1-1
CASSLALGATSYNEQFF,TGTGCCAGCAGCTTAGCCCTCGGGGCTACCTCCTACAATGAGCAGTTCTTC,-,TRBV7-9,once,TRBJ2-1
CATSSAGVYSNQPQHF,TGTGCCACCAGCAGTGCAGGGGTTTATAGCAATCAGCCCCAGCATTTT,-,TRBV15,-,TRBJ1-5
CAWTRGNTEAFF,TGTGCCTGGACAAGGGGTAACACTGAAGCTTTCTTT,-,TRBV30,-,TRBJ1-1
CASSFYLRGNTEAFF,TGTGCCAGCAGTTTTTACCTTCGGGGGAACACTGAAGCTTTCTTT,-,TRBV28,once,TRBJ1-1
CASSERGTNEKLFF,TGTGCCAGCAGTGAAAGAGGGACTAATGAAAAACTGTTTTTT,-,TRBV6-1,-,TRBJ1-4
CASSLRDRQKRHF,TGTGCCAGCTCACTCCGGGACCGTCAGAAGCGGCACTTC,-,TRBV18,-,TRBJ2-7
CASSVGQSNEKLFF,TGCGCCAGCAGCGTCGGACAGAGTAATGAAAAACTGTTTTTT,-,TRBV5-1,-,TRBJ1-4
CAISSGGHWTEAFF,TGTGCCATCTCGTCCGGGGGGCATTGGACTGAAGCTTTCTTT,-,TRBV10-3,-,TRBJ1-1
CASSLGFSQGSTYEQYF,TGCGCCAGCAGCTTGGGCTTTTCTCAGGGTTCGACCTACGAGCAGTACTTC,-,TRBV5-1,-,TRBJ2-7
CASSEGLIQETQYF,TGCGCCAGCAGCGAGGGACTGATCCAAGAGACCCAGTACTTC,-,TRBV5-1,-,TRBJ2-5
CASSLSPLGADTQYF,TGTGCCAGCAGTTTATCCCCGCTCGGGGCAGATACGCAGTATTTT,-,TRBV27,-,TRBJ2-3
CASSVDRAHTGELFF,TGTGCCAGCAGCGTAGACAGGGCCCACACCGGGGAGCTGTTTTTT,-,TRBV9,-,TRBJ2-2
CASRLGSGSKSLETQYF,TGTGCCAGCCGCCTCGGGTCGGGCAGCAAATCCTTAGAGACCCAGTACTTC,-,TRBV7-2,once,TRBJ2-5
CASSVGTAPRTDTQYF,TGCGCCAGCAGCGTTGGGACAGCTCCCCGCACAGATACGCAGTATTTT,TRBD1,TRBV5-1,-,TRBJ2-3
CASSFGGMGGEQYF,TGCGCCAGCAGCTTCGGGGGGATGGGCGGCGAGCAGTACTTC,TRBD2,TRBV5-1,-,TRBJ2-7
CASSLPGSGANVLTF,TGTGCCAGCAGCTTACCAGGGTCTGGGGCCAACGTCCTGACTTTC,-,TRBV7-9,-,TRBJ2-6
CASSSRPSPLHF,TGTGCCAGCAGCTCCCGACCGTCACCCCTCCACTTT,-,TRBV7-2,-,TRBJ1-6
CASIRDRYQPQHF,TGTGCCAGCATCCGTGACAGGTATCAGCCCCAGCATTTT,-,TRBV28,-,TRBJ1-5
CASSPPGTGDLYGYTF,TGTGCCAGCTCTCCGCCCGGGACAGGGGACCTCTATGGCTACACCTTC,TRBD1,TRBV18,-,TRBJ1-2
CASIGTSNNSPLHF,TGTGCCAGTATAGGGACATCTAATAATTCACCCCTCCACTTT,-,TRBV19,-,TRBJ1-6
CASSRDSLQETQYF,TGTGCCAGCAGCCGGGACTCGCTACAAGAGACCCAGTACTTC,-,TRBV11-2,-,TRBJ2-5
CASSLVGAGDYGYTF,TGTGCCAGCAGCCTGGTGGGGGCGGGGGACTATGGCTACACCTTC,-,TRBV7-8,-,TRBJ1-2
CASSYLAGALQETQYF,TGTGCCAGCAGCTACCTAGCGGGTGCTTTACAAGAGACCCAGTACTTC,TRBD2,TRBV6-5,-,TRBJ2-5
CAWSVGDRGNEQYF,TGTGCCTGGAGTGTCGGTGACAGGGGGAACGAGCAGTACTTC,TRBD1,TRBV30,few,TRBJ2-7
CASSLSAGGWYEQYF,TGTGCCAGCAGCTTATCGGCAGGGGGCTGGTACGAGCAGTACTTC,TRBD1,TRBV7-2,-,TRBJ2-7
CASRNRGQSTDTQYF,TGTGCCAGTAGAAATCGAGGACAAAGCACAGATACGCAGTATTTT,-,TRBV19,once,TRBJ2-3
CASTFSERSYGYTF,TGTGCCAGTACCTTTTCAGAGCGGTCCTATGGCTACACCTTC,-,TRBV19,-,TRBJ1-2
CASAREMNTEAFF,TGTGCCAGCGCGAGGGAAATGAACACTGAAGCTTTCTTT,-,TRBV7-3,-,TRBJ1-1
CAWSRTPLSGNTIYF,TGTGCCTGGAGTAGAACCCCGCTCTCTGGAAACACCATATATTTT,-,TRBV30,-,TRBJ1-3
CASSLASTSGGLQETQYF,TGTGCCAGCAGCTTAGCGTCTACTAGCGGGGGGCTACAAGAGACCCAGTACTTC,TRBD2,TRBV7-9,-,TRBJ2-5
CASSITSGGYEQYF,TGTGCCAGCAGTATCACTAGCGGGGGCTACGAGCAGTACTTC,TRBD2,TRBV6-5,once,TRBJ2-7
CASSLEPRANQPQHF,TGTGCCAGCAGCTTAGAACCTAGGGCCAATCAGCCCCAGCATTTT,-,TRBV11-2,-,TRBJ1-5
CASSDGTGIWEQFF,TGTGCCAGCAGTGACGGGACAGGGATTTGGGAGCAGTTCTTC,TRBD1,TRBV6-1,-,TRBJ2-1
CASSLSWSGANVLTF,TGCGCCAGCAGCTTGAGCTGGTCTGGGGCCAACGTCCTGACTTTC,-,TRBV5-1,-,TRBJ2-6
CASRPGATDTQYF,TGCGCCAGCCGCCCAGGGGCGACAGATACGCAGTATTTT,-,TRBV10-2,few,TRBJ2-3
CASTQGVGRYNEQFF,TGTGCCAGCACCCAGGGGGTTGGGCGATACAATGAGCAGTTCTTC,TRBD1,TRBV7-2,-,TRBJ2-1
CASSLSRVGEQYF,TGTGCCAGCAGCTTATCCCGGGTCGGCGAGCAGTACTTC,-,TRBV5-8,-,TRBJ2-7